Listed here are 25 T cell receptor beta chains from one sample, sequenced in a study of radiation and T cells in renal cell carcinoma. Method: immunoSEQ multiplex PCR; TCRdb's copy keeps in-frame clones and lacks some. The sample consists of 120,000 to 150,000 clones, 70% to 90% of them appearing once. The time point: blood 4 weeks post-SBRT, at nephrectomy. Documented treatment: 15 Gy SBRT to primary tumor, nephrectomy 4 weeks later. Sequencing was performed on blood, taken from a patient whose treatment included radiotherapy and nephrectomy. The receptors were gathered from a woman aged 45 to 65 with renal cell carcinoma.

The table lists this clone with a few counts. V gene TRBV15 combines with J gene TRBJ2-5; TRBD2 might be the D (5 bases). The CDR3 has 14 amino acids. With 0 bases removed from V and 4 bases from J, the gap between germline ends came to 9 bases. The V gene's germline CDR1 is LNHNV and CDR2 YYDKDF (reference sequence). The CDR3 bases are TGTGCCACCAGCAGAGATCGGGGAATAGAGACCCAGTACTTC. Its protein product is CATSRDRGIETQYF.

The genes are TRBV4-3 and TRBJ1-2, with D perhaps matching TRBD1 (5 bases). Germline CDR1 LGHNA, CDR2 YSLEER. The CDR3 runs 16 residues. V was cut by 1 base and J by 4 bases, with 16 bases left in between. This CDR3 reads CASSQVPRDSLYGYTF. The CDR3 coding sequence is TGCGCCAGCAGCCAAGTCCCCCGGGACTCCCTCTATGGCTACACCTTC.

For this clone: Other DNA variants within this sample encode the same CDR3. The chain couples TRBV5-6 to TRBJ1-5, with unresolved D. Germline assignment: CDR1 SGHDT and CDR2 YYEEEE. V dropped 0 bases and J dropped 5 bases, with 3 bases sitting between them. CDR3 size: 12 residues. The CDR3 nucleotides read TGTGCCAGCAGCTTGGTCGATCAGCCCCAGCATTTT. Translation: CASSLVDQPQHF.

The V gene is TRBV7-2, the J gene TRBJ2-2; D remains ambiguous. V was pared by 4 bases and J by 5 bases, with 14 bases between. The CDR3 spans 15 residues. The germline gives CDR1 SGHTA, CDR2 FQGNSA. The CDR3, as DNA: TGTGCCAGCAGCTCCCGGTCCCCAGAAACCGGGGAGCTGTTTTTT. The encoded protein is CASSSRSPETGELFF. Combining the CDR3 with reference TRBV7-2 and TRBJ2-2 gives the whole variable domain GAGVSQSPSNKVTEKGKDVELRCDPISGHTALYWYRQSLGQGLEFLIYFQGNSAPDKSGLPSDRFSAERTGGSVSTLTIQRTQQEDSAVYLCASSSRSPETGELFFGEGSRLTVL.

This clone was observed once. This chain joins TRBV7-2 and TRBJ2-1; 8 positions agree with TRBD1. V shed 1 base, J shed 7 bases, and the junction held 3 bases outside the gene matches. The CDR3 has 14 amino acids. CDR1 SGHTA and CDR2 FQGNSA come from the germline V gene. The CDR3 loop reads CASSLEDRANEQFF. DNA for the CDR3: TGTGCCAGCAGCTTAGAGGACAGGGCAAATGAGCAGTTCTTC.

The CDR3 loop reads CASSIGDENYGYTF. The CDR3 coding sequence is TGTGCCAGTAGTATAGGTGACGAGAACTATGGCTACACCTTC. The chain combines TRBV19 with TRBJ1-2; no firm D call. Trimming removed 1 base at V and 2 bases at J, with 8 bases between. The CDR3 contains 14 residues. Germline V gives CDR1 LNHDA, CDR2 SQIVND (reference sequence).

A word on this clone: A junction end diverges from the germline sequence, so it may reflect a read error. The chain employs TRBV10-3 and TRBJ1-2; a possible D gene is TRBD1 (5 bases). There are 14 residues in the CDR3. CDR1 and CDR2 (germline): ENHRY, SYGVKD. CDR3 DNA: TGTGCCATCAGTGAGCTAGGGGCTAACTATGGCCACACCTTC. This gives the protein CAISELGANYGHTF.

In this sample, this clone turned up once. The rearrangement links TRBV5-5 to TRBJ2-4, with TRBD2 as a possible D gene (5 bases). The V gene's germline CDR1 is SGHKS and CDR2 YYEKEE (reference sequence). Trimming removed 5 bases at V and 0 bases at J, with 12 bases between. This CDR3 spans 15 amino acids. The DNA for the CDR3 is TGTGCCAGCAGTTTGAGCGGAGTAGCCAAAAACATTCAGTACTTC. Translated: CASSLSGVAKNIQYF.

The chain recombines TRBV2 with TRBJ2-7; D is perhaps TRBD1 (5 bases). The CDR3 sequence is 15 residues long. Between the trimmed V and J ends, which lost 2 bases and 0 bases, there was a span of 11 bases. Germline V lookup: CDR1 SNHLY, CDR2 FYNNEI. CDR3 nucleotides: TGTGCCAGCAGTGAATCTTTGGGGCCCTCCTACGAGCAGTACTTC. Amino acid sequence: CASSESLGPSYEQYF. Using reference TRBV2 and TRBJ2-7 for the parts outside the CDR3, the full variable domain is EPEVTQTPSHQVTQMGQEVILRCVPISNHLYFYWYRQILGQKVEFLVSFYNNEISEKSEIFDDQFSVERPDGSNFTLKIRSTKLEDSAMYFCASSESLGPSYEQYFGPGTRLTVT.

The V call is TRBV2, the J call TRBJ1-1; TRBD1 matches at 7 bases. The CDR3 length is 15 residues. The J segment lost 0 bases and the V segment lost 7 bases, leaving 8 bases of the junction unmatched. Germline V gene sequence: CDR1 SNHLY, CDR2 FYNNEI. CDR3 bases: TGTGCCAGCATCCAAGAAGGACAGGTGAACACTGAAGCTTTCTTT. Its protein product is CASIQEGQVNTEAFF.

V and J are TRBV2 and TRBJ2-3; D is undetermined. V was cut by 4 bases and J by 4 bases, with 18 bases left in between. Per the germline V gene, CDR1 is SNHLY and CDR2 is FYNNEI. There are 16 residues in the CDR3. CDR3 protein: CASSVRAPSTADTQYF. The CDR3 DNA reads TGTGCCAGCAGTGTCAGAGCTCCCAGCACGGCAGATACGCAGTATTTT.

CDR3 sequence: CASSPWTGRDEQYF. Written as DNA, the CDR3 is TGTGCCAGCAGTCCCTGGACAGGGAGGGACGAGCAGTACTTC. The chain links TRBV2 to TRBJ2-7; possible D gene TRBD1, 8 bases. V shed 5 bases and J shed 5 bases, with 16 bases lying between them. The CDR3 runs 14 residues. Germline V gene sequence: CDR1 SNHLY, CDR2 FYNNEI.

V usage is TRBV5-1 and J usage is TRBJ2-7; D unresolved. From germline, CDR1 is SGHRS and CDR2 YFSETQ. The CDR3 covers 14 residues. Trimming pared 5 bases from V and 1 base from J, leaving 13 bases between. CDR3 in DNA: TGCGCCAGCAGATGGGATACATCATCCTACGAGCAGTACTTC. Its protein product is CASRWDTSSYEQYF.

The chain has TRBV30 and TRBJ2-7; D gene uncertain. CDR1 GTSNPN and CDR2 SVGIG come from the germline V gene (reference sequence). Trimming left V 2 bases short and J 3 bases short, with 11 bases between. The CDR3 loop spans 13 amino acids. The CDR3 loop is CAWSPSAYYEQYF. The CDR3 coding sequence is TGTGCCTGGAGTCCATCGGCCTACTACGAGCAGTACTTC.

The gene calls are TRBV5-5 and TRBJ1-5, with D unresolved. The germline CDR1 and CDR2 sequences are SGHKS and YYEKEE (reference sequence). V was clipped by 0 bases and J by 1 base, with 11 bases between them. The CDR3 is made up of 16 amino acids. For the CDR3, the DNA is TGTGCCAGCAGCTTGGTGTTGTTGGACAGCAATCAGCCCCAGCATTTT. Translated: CASSLVLLDSNQPQHF.

The chain has TRBV7-2 and TRBJ2-2; D gene ambiguous. CDR1 is SGHTA and CDR2 is FQGNSA in the germline V gene. This CDR3 comprises 14 residues. V lost 1 base and J 3 bases, leaving 6 bases between the germline ends. CDR3: CASSLVSDTGELFF. The DNA for the CDR3 is TGTGCCAGCAGCTTAGTGTCAGACACCGGGGAGCTGTTTTTT.

The table lists this clone with a count of one. The V gene is TRBV25-1, the J gene TRBJ1-5; a possible D gene is TRBD1 (5 bases). Trimming left V 6 bases short and J 3 bases short, with 15 bases between. This CDR3 spans 15 amino acids. Germline V gene data show CDR1 as MGHDK and CDR2 as SYGVNS. As DNA, the CDR3 is TGTGCCAGCAGAGGGGAGGGGACCTACAATCAGCCCCAGCATTTT. This codes for CASRGEGTYNQPQHF.

The gene calls are TRBV29-1 and TRBJ2-3; the D is unclear. This CDR3 region has 13 residues. Germline CDR1 SQVTM, CDR2 ANQGSEA. Trimming left V 1 base short and J 1 base short, with 6 bases between. For the CDR3, the DNA is TGCAGCGTTGAAGGGCAGGGCACAGATACGCAGTATTTT. Translation gives CSVEGQGTDTQYF.

The genes are TRBV7-2 and TRBJ2-2; D is unresolved. The V end was cut by 5 bases, the J end by 4 bases, with 11 bases between. The CDR3 loop spans 14 amino acids. The germline V gene has CDR1 SGHTA and CDR2 FQGNSA. The CDR3 region has the DNA TGTGCCAGCAGCCCCTTGGTGGCCACCGGGGAGCTGTTTTTT. Its protein product is CASSPLVATGELFF.

This clone was counted a single time. V and J are TRBV9 and TRBJ2-1, with D perhaps matching TRBD1 (6 bases). CDR3 size: 16 residues. From germline, CDR1 is SGDLS and CDR2 YYNGEE. V was pared by 1 base and J by 2 bases, with 13 bases between. The CDR3 sequence is CASSVTGAGAYNEQFF. In DNA form, the CDR3 reads TGTGCCAGCAGCGTAACCGGCGCAGGGGCCTACAATGAGCAGTTCTTC.

The chain employs TRBV7-2 and TRBJ2-5, with 11 bases matching TRBD2. Germline V lookup: CDR1 SGHTA, CDR2 FQGNSA. V trimming: 5 bases; J trimming: 7 bases; junction bases outside the gene matches: 12. The CDR3 covers 16 residues. The CDR3: CASSETSGASQGTQYF. Written as DNA, the CDR3 is TGTGCCAGCAGCGAGACTAGCGGGGCCTCTCAGGGGACCCAGTACTTC.

The rearrangement links TRBV28 to TRBJ2-3, with TRBD1 matching over 7 bases. CDR1 and CDR2 from the germline V gene are MDHEN and SYDVKM. The CDR3 totals 15 residues. J was trimmed by 6 bases and V by 5 bases; bases with no gene match: 11. The CDR3 is CASSRTGSSADTQYF. In nucleotides, the CDR3 is TGTGCCAGCAGTCGGACAGGATCAAGTGCGGATACGCAGTATTTT.

The chain is built from TRBV2 and TRBJ2-5; 7 bases are shared with TRBD1. Germline V gene sequence: CDR1 SNHLY, CDR2 FYNNEI. With V trimmed by 6 bases and J by 2 bases, 9 bases remained unmatched. The CDR3 runs to 15 residues. The CDR3: CASRARSGGQETQYF. Here the CDR3 DNA reads TGTGCCAGCAGAGCACGCTCAGGGGGTCAAGAGACCCAGTACTTC.

The V gene is TRBV28, the J gene TRBJ1-4; D is ambiguous. The CDR3 spans 14 residues. The V and J ends lost 7 bases and 0 bases respectively, with 9 bases between them. Germline V lookup: CDR1 MDHEN, CDR2 SYDVKM. The chain's CDR3 is CASTRTATNEKLFF. CDR3 in DNA: TGTGCCAGCACACGGACTGCAACTAATGAAAAACTGTTTTTT.

V and J are TRBV5-1 and TRBJ1-2, with D possibly matching TRBD1 (6 bases). V lost 3 bases and J lost 2, with 17 bases in between. The length of the CDR3 is 16 residues. Germline V gene sequence: CDR1 SGHRS, CDR2 YFSETQ. The chain's CDR3 is CASSSSQLRGNYGYTF. The CDR3 bases are TGCGCCAGCAGCTCCAGTCAGCTGAGGGGGAACTATGGCTACACCTTC.